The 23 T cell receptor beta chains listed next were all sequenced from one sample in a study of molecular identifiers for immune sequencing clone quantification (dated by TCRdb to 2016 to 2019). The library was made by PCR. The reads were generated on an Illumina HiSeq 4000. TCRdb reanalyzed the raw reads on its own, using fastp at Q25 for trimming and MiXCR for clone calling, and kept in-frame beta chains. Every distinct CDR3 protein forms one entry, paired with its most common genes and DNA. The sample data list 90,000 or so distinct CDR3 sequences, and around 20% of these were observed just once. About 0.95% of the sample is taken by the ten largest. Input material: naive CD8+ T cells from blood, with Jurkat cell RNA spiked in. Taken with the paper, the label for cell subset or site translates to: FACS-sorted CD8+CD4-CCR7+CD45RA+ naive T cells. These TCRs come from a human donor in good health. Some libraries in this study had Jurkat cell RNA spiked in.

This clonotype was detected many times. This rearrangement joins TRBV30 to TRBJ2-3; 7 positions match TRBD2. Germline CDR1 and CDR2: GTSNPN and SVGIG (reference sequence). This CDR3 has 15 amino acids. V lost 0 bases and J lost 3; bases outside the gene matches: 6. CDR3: CAWSVLAGATDTQYF. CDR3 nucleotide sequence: TGTGCCTGGAGTGTACTCGCGGGAGCGACAGATACGCAGTATTTT.

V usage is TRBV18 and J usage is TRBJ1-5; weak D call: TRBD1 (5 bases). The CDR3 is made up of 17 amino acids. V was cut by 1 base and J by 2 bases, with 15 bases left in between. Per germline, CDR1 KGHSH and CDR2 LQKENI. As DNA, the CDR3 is TGTGCCAGCTCACCACGCAAGGTCAGGGAGGGCAATCAGCCCCAGCATTTT. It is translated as CASSPRKVREGNQPQHF.

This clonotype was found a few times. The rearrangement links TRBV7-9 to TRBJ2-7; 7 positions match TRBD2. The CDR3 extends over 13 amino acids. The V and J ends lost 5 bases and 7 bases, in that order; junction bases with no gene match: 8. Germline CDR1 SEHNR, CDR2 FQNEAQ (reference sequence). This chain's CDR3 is CASSRDYLGEQYF. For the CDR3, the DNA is TGTGCCAGCAGCCGGGACTACTTGGGTGAGCAGTACTTC.

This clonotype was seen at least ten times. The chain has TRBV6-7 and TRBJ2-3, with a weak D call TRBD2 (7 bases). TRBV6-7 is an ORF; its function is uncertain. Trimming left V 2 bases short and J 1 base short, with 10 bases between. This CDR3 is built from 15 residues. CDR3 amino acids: CASSYRRGRTDTQYF. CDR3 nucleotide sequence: TGTGCCAGCAGTTACAGGCGGGGGCGCACAGATACGCAGTATTTT.

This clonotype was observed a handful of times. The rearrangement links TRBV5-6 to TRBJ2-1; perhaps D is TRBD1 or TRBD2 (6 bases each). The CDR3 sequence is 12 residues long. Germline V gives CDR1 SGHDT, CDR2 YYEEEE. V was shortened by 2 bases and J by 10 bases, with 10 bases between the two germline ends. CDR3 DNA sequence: TGTGCCAGCAGCTTACTAGGGGGGGAGCAGTTCTTC. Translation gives CASSLLGGEQFF.

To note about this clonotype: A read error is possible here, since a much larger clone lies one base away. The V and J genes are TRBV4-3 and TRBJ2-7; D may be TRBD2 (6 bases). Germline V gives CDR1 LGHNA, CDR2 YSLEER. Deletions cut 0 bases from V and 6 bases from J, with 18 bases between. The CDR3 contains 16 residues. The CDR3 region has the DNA TGCGCCAGCAGCCAAGACTTCCCGGCGGGAAACTGCGAGCAGTACTTC. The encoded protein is CASSQDFPAGNCEQYF.

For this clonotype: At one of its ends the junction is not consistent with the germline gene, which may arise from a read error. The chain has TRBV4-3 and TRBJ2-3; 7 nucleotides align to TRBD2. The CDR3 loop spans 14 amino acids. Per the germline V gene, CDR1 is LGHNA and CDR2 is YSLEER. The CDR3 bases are TGCGCCAGCAACCATGCGACTAGCACAGGTACGCAGTATTTT. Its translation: CASNHATSTGTQYF.

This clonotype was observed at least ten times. This CDR3 is CASSFLAGGWQETQYF. The CDR3 DNA reads as TGTGCCAGCAGTTTTTTAGCGGGAGGTTGGCAAGAGACCCAGTACTTC. This chain uses TRBV28 with TRBJ2-5; TRBD2 matches 10 bases. The CDR3 covers 16 residues. V dropped 3 bases and J dropped 2; count of bases not matched to a gene: 6. Germline CDR1 and CDR2: MDHEN and SYDVKM.

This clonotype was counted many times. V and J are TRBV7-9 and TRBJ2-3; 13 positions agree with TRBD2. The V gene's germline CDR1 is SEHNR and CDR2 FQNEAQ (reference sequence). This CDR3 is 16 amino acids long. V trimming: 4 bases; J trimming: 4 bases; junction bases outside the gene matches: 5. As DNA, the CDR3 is TGTGCCAGCAGCTCCGGACTAGCGGGAGCCCCAGATACGCAGTATTTT. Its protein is CASSSGLAGAPDTQYF.

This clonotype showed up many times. CDR3 sequence (DNA): TGTGCCAGCAGCCCCGGACTAATCGAGCAGTTCTTC. It translates to CASSPGLIEQFF. V and J are TRBV6-2 or TRBV6-3 and TRBJ2-1; D may be TRBD2 (6 bases). V was trimmed by 6 bases and J by 10 bases, leaving 13 bases between them. Per germline, CDR1 MNHEY and CDR2 SVGEGT. This CDR3 spans 12 amino acids.

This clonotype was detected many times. The CDR3 DNA reads as TGTGCCAGCAGCTCCCCGCCGGGACTAGCGGGATACAACACCGGGGAGCTGTTTTTT. It specifies CASSSPPGLAGYNTGELFF. The chain joins TRBV7-9 to TRBJ2-2; TRBD2 aligns across 13 bases. Unmatched junction bases numbered 10, after V lost 4 bases and J lost 2 bases. The CDR3 has 19 residues. Germline CDR1 SEHNR, CDR2 FQNEAQ (reference sequence).

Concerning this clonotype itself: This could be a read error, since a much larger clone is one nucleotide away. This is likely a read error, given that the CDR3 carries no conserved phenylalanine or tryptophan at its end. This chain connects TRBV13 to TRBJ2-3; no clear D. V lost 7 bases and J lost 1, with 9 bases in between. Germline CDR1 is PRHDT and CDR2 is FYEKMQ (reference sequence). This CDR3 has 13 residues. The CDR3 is CASNLRGTDTQYL. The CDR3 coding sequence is TGTGCCAGCAACTTGAGAGGCACAGATACGCAGTATCTT.

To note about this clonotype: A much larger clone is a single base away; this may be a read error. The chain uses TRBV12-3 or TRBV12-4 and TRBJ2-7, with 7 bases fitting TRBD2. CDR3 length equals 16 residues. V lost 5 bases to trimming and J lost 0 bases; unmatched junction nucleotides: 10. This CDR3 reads CASSPSGGGSSYEQYF. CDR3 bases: TGTGCCAGCAGTCCTTCTGGGGGGGGAAGCTCCTACGAGCAGTACTTC.

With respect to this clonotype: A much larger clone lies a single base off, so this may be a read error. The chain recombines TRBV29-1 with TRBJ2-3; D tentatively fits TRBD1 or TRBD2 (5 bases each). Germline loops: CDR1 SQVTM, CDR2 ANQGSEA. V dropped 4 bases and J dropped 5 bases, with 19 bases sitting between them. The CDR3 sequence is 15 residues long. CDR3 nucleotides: TGCAGCGTTGGATTGTGGGACCGGCTGGGAGATACGCAGTATTTT. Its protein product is CSVGLWDRLGDTQYF.

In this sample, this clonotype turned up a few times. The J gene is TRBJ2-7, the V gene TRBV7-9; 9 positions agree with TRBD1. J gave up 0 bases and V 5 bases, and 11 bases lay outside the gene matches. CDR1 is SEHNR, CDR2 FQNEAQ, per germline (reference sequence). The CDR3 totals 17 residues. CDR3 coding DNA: TGTGCCAGCAGCCGCCGGACAGGGGTGGTGAGCTCCTACGAGCAGTACTTC. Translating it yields CASSRRTGVVSSYEQYF.

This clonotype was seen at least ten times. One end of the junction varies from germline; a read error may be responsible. CDR3 residues: CASSLGGAYETQYF. The CDR3 DNA reads as TGTGCTAGCAGCCTAGGGGGGGCTTATGAGACCCAGTACTTC. The chain employs TRBV7-7 and TRBJ2-5, with D possibly TRBD2 on 7 matching bases. The CDR3 loop spans 14 amino acids. The germline gives CDR1 SSHAT, CDR2 FNYEAQ (reference sequence).

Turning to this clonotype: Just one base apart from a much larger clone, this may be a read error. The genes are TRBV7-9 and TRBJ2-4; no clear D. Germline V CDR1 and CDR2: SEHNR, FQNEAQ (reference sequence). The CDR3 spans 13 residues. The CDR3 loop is CASGLHSRNIQYF. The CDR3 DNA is TGTGCCAGCGGCTTACACAGTAGAAACATTCAGTACTTC. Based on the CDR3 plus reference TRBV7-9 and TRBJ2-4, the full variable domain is DTGVSQNPRHKITKRGQNVTFRCDPISEHNRLYWYRQTLGQGPEFLTYFQNEAQLEKSRLLSDRFSAERPKGSFSTLEIQRTEQGDSAMYLCASGLHSRNIQYFGAGTRLSVL.

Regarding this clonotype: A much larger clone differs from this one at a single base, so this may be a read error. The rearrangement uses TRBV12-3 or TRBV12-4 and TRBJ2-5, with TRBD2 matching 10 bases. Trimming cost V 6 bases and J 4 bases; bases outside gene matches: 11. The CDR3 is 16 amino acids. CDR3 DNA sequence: TGTGCCAGCAGCACCGGGACTAGCGCACTACGAGAGACCCAGTACTTC. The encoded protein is CASSTGTSALRETQYF.

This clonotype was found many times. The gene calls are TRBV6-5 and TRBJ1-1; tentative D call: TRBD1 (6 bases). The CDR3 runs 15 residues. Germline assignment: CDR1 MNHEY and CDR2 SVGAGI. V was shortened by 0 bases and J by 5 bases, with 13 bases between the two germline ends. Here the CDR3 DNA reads TGTGCCAGCAGTTACTCGGGAGGGGGGGGTACTGAAGCTTTCTTT. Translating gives CASSYSGGGGTEAFF.

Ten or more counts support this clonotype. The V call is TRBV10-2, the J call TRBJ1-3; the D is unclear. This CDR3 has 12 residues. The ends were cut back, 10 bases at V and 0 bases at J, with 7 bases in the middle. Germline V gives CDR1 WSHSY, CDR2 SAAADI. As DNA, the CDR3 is TGCGCCACCTTTGACTCTGGAAACACCATATATTTT. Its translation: CATFDSGNTIYF.

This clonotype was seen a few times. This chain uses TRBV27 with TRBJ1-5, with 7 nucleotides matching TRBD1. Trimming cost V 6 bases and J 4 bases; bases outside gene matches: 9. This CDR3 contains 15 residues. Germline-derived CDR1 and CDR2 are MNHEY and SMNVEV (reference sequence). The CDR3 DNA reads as TGTGCCAGCAGGCCGGGGGACAGTGCGAATCAGCCCCAGCATTTT. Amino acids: CASRPGDSANQPQHF.

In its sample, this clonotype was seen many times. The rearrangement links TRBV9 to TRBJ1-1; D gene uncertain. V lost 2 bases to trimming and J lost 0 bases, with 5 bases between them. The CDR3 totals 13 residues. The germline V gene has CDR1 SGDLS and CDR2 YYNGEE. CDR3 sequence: CASSVYVNTEAFF. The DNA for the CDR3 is TGTGCCAGCAGCGTTTATGTGAACACTGAAGCTTTCTTT.

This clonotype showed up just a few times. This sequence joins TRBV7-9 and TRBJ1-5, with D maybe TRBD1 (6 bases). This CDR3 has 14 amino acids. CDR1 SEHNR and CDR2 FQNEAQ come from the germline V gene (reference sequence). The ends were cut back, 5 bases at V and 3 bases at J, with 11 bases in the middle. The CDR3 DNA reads TGTGCCAGCAGCCTGGACAGCTACAATCAGCCCCAGCATTTT. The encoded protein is CASSLDSYNQPQHF.